This T cell receptor (beta chain) was sequenced in a study of cytomegalovirus exposure and HLA in healthy donors. Study-level information: Around 180 million T cells yielded more than 90 million unique TCR beta sequences in earlier analysis. General study results and limits: Several top significant clusters appeared, in a later analysis, to be linked to common viral pathogens. Information on immune exposure was restricted to one variable (CMV serostatus). Later analysis reportedly placed an Asian-associated ancestry cluster below the roughly 700-donor mean in N-insertions.

V was shortened by 4 bases and J by 9 bases, with 8 bases between the two germline ends. This CDR3 region has 11 residues. Germline V gene data show CDR1 as SGHDN and CDR2 as FVKESK. There are a few counts of this clone. Its antigen remains unidentified. Amplification used 60 Vbeta primers and 13 Jbeta primers. TCRdb's copy holds only in-frame clones and misses some; the assay was immunoSEQ multiplex PCR. The data hold under 150,000 clones, with about 78% observed a single time. The sample comprised PBMCs. The chain couples TRBV14 to TRBJ2-3; maybe TRBD2 (5 bases). The sequence was collected from a man in his forties in good health and CMV-seropositive. The CDR3 protein is CASSLTGTQYF. In nucleotides, the CDR3 is TGTGCCAGCAGCCTGACGGGGACGCAGTATTTT. The full variable domain, completed using reference TRBV14 and TRBJ2-3, is EAGVTQFPSHSVIEKGQTVTLRCDPISGHDNLYWYRRVMGKEIKFLLHFVKESKQDESGMPNNRFLAERTGGTYSTLKVQPAELEDSGVYFCASSLTGTQYFGPGTRLTVL.